This T cell receptor beta chain was recorded in a study of shared clonotypes between healthy human individuals. This clone was seen once. What it recognizes is unknown. Study-level points and caveats: Among donors, sharing of clonotypes was expected to be affected by sequencing depth.

Assay execution took place at the deep level. Generated by immunoSEQ multiplex PCR, the TCRdb table keeps only in-frame clones and is missing some. The data show roughly 1 million clones, about 74% seen once. Sequencing was carried out using memory CD4+ T cells sorted from blood. As to subset: CD45RA-negative fraction. This sequence originates from a man younger than 35 in good health.

CDR3 in DNA: TGTGCCTGGAGTACCGGGACAGACAATCAGCCCCAGCATTTT. Protein: CAWSTGTDNQPQHF. This chain connects TRBV30 to TRBJ1-5; 7 positions agree with TRBD1. Germline V gene data show CDR1 as GTSNPN and CDR2 as SVGIG (reference sequence). The V and J ends lost 2 bases and 3 bases, in that order; junction bases with no gene match: 4. The CDR3 sequence is 14 residues long.